This T cell receptor beta chain derives from a study of response to subunit inactivated influenza vaccine. TCRdb ran MiXCR on the RT-PCR reads and lists one entry per CDR3 protein. Of 600,000 to 700,000 distinct CDR3 sequences in the sample, 12% to 15% were seen once. With respect to this clonotype: Antigen specificity is unknown. At one of its ends the junction is not consistent with the germline gene, which may arise from a read error.

The CDR3 covers 17 residues. Germline loops: CDR1 SEHNR, CDR2 FQNEAQ (reference sequence). Study-level results: Each seasonal influenza vaccination recruits few new T cells, the authors suggested.

The sample here was PBMCs from blood, taken around 14 days before vaccination. This sequence was found in a man over 45 who received an inactivated influenza vaccine. This chain connects TRBV7-9 to TRBJ2-2; D is unclear. The CDR3 DNA is TGTGCCAGCAGCTACACCGACGGTGTCACGAAGACCGGGGAGCTGTTTTTT. Translation gives CASSYTDGVTKTGELFF.